A selection of T cell receptor beta chains follows, all from one sample in a study of cytomegalovirus exposure and HLA in healthy donors. Assay used: immunoSEQ multiplex PCR; TCRdb lists only in-frame clones, some missing. The sample lists 40,000 or so clones; about nine tenths were seen once. Sequences were obtained from PBMCs. The receptors shown here come from a middle-aged woman in good health and CMV-seropositive. The CDR3 runs from the conserved cysteine through the conserved F or W. Each record gives: V gene, D gene, J gene, clone size, CDR3 protein, CDR3 DNA. D genes are given only for firm matches. The size of a clone is reported for some rows only, either as once, few or many, or as a class for expanded clones.

TRBV7-8,NA,TRBJ2-3,NA,CASSLFRSTDTQYF,TGTGCCAGCAGCTTATTTAGAAGCACAGATACGCAGTATTTT
TRBV5-4,TRBD2,TRBJ2-1,NA,CASSLAGTRGYNEQFF,TGTGCCAGCAGCTTGGCCGGGACTAGGGGCTACAATGAGCAGTTCTTC
TRBV9,TRBD2,TRBJ2-1,NA,CASSAYLLAEDNEQFF,TGTGCCAGCAGCGCCTATCTCCTAGCGGAGGACAATGAGCAGTTCTTC
TRBV18,NA,TRBJ1-5,NA,CASSLEYSNNQPQHF,TGTGCCAGCTCACTGGAATACAGCAACAATCAGCCCCAGCATTTT
TRBV27,TRBD1,TRBJ1-3,few,CASRSTGGARGNTIYF,TGTGCCAGCAGGTCTACAGGGGGCGCGAGGGGAAACACCATATATTTT
TRBV11-2,NA,TRBJ2-3,NA,CASSLFTDTQYF,TGTGCCAGCAGCCTATTCACAGATACGCAGTATTTT
TRBV29-1,NA,TRBJ2-2,NA,CSVTLPILAGELFF,TGCAGCGTTACCCTTCCTATTCTAGCCGGGGAGCTGTTTTTT
TRBV28,NA,TRBJ1-5,NA,CASSPVSYQPQHF,TGTGCCAGCAGTCCGGTTTCATATCAGCCCCAGCATTTT
TRBV7-8,NA,TRBJ2-1,NA,CASSLAGEYEQFF,TGTGCCAGCAGCTTAGCGGGAGAGTATGAGCAGTTCTTC
TRBV29-1,TRBD1,TRBJ2-5,NA,CSVETGRETQYF,TGCAGCGTGGAGACAGGGAGAGAGACCCAGTACTTC
TRBV18,NA,TRBJ2-3,NA,CASSPSWSLAGYTDTQYF,TGTGCCAGCTCACCAAGTTGGAGCTTGGCAGGGTATACAGATACGCAGTATTTT
TRBV7-6,TRBD2,TRBJ2-7,NA,CASSLVSGAGGPREQYF,TGTGCCAGCAGCTTAGTTTCAGGGGCGGGGGGGCCGAGGGAGCAGTACTTC
TRBV18,TRBD1,TRBJ1-1,NA,CASSREQGATEAFF,TGTGCCAGCTCCCGGGAACAGGGGGCCACTGAAGCTTTCTTT
TRBV6-1,TRBD2,TRBJ2-5,NA,CASSKGLAIETQYF,TGTGCCAGCAGCAAGGGACTAGCGATAGAGACCCAGTACTTC
TRBV5-1,TRBD1,TRBJ1-1,NA,CASSLGGQRPAFF,TGCGCCAGCAGCTTGGGGGGACAGAGACCAGCTTTCTTT
TRBV19,NA,TRBJ1-1,NA,CASKSDTSLNTEAFF,TGTGCCAGTAAGTCGGACACCTCACTGAACACTGAAGCTTTCTTT
TRBV28,TRBD1,TRBJ2-1,NA,CASSSSGQIHNEQFF,TGTGCCAGCAGTTCCTCGGGACAGATACACAATGAGCAGTTCTTC
TRBV28,NA,TRBJ2-7,once,CASSLLRKTLGYEQYF,TGTGCCAGCAGTTTACTCAGGAAGACCTTAGGCTACGAGCAGTACTTC
TRBV7-2,TRBD1,TRBJ1-6,NA,CASSAMTGSGSPLHF,TGTGCCAGCAGCGCTATGACAGGGTCGGGTTCACCCCTCCACTTT
TRBV6-6,NA,TRBJ1-1,few,CASSYSPGSNTEAFF,TGTGCCAGCAGTTACTCCCCAGGCTCTAACACTGAAGCTTTCTTT
TRBV11-1,NA,TRBJ2-2,once,CASNFGSANTGELFF,TGTGCCAGCAATTTTGGCAGCGCGAACACCGGGGAGCTGTTTTTT
TRBV11-3,NA,TRBJ2-3,NA,CASSSGRGFGDTQYF,TGTGCCAGCAGCTCCGGAAGGGGGTTCGGGGATACGCAGTATTTT
TRBV6-1,NA,TRBJ1-5,NA,CASSEQQGNQPQHF,TGTGCCAGCAGTGAACAGCAGGGTAACCAGCCCCAGCATTTT
TRBV28,TRBD1,TRBJ1-4,NA,CASTPGGYEKLFF,TGTGCCAGTACGCCAGGGGGTTATGAAAAACTGTTTTTT
TRBV29-1,NA,TRBJ1-2,NA,CSVEGNRQNLYGYTF,TGCAGCGTTGAAGGAAATCGACAGAACCTCTATGGCTACACCTTC
TRBV29-1,NA,TRBJ1-1,NA,CSVESGSGTEAFF,TGCAGCGTTGAATCCGGGAGTGGGACTGAAGCTTTCTTT
TRBV19,TRBD1,TRBJ2-3,NA,CASSRDRADTQYF,TGTGCCAGTAGTAGGGACAGGGCAGATACGCAGTATTTT
TRBV18,NA,TRBJ2-3,NA,CASSPEAVPYTDTQYF,TGTGCCAGCTCACCAGAGGCTGTCCCGTACACAGATACGCAGTATTTT
TRBV9,NA,TRBJ1-4,NA,CASSTNPGEKLFF,TGTGCCAGCAGCACAAACCCGGGTGAAAAACTGTTTTTT
TRBV14,TRBD1,TRBJ1-2,NA,CASSQEDRSNYGYTF,TGTGCCAGCAGCCAGGAGGACAGGAGTAACTATGGCTACACCTTC
TRBV6-5,NA,TRBJ1-1,NA,CASSPGPATEAFF,TGTGCCAGCAGCCCAGGCCCTGCCACTGAAGCTTTCTTT
TRBV5-4,TRBD1,TRBJ1-2,once,CASSSDRGLGYTF,TGTGCCAGCAGCTCCGACAGGGGGCTCGGCTACACCTTC
TRBV29-1,TRBD1,TRBJ2-2,NA,CSVDNRGDTGELFF,TGCAGCGTTGACAACAGGGGGGACACCGGGGAGCTGTTTTTT
TRBV5-6,NA,TRBJ2-5,NA,CASSLTGHREETQYF,TGTGCCAGCAGCTTGACGGGACACCGAGAAGAGACCCAGTACTTC
TRBV30,NA,TRBJ1-5,NA,CAWSVMGADSNQPQHF,TGTGCCTGGAGTGTAATGGGGGCGGATAGCAATCAGCCCCAGCATTTT
TRBV6-5,NA,TRBJ2-7,NA,CASSYSGSLSSYEQYF,TGTGCCAGCAGTTACTCCGGGAGTCTTAGCTCCTACGAGCAGTACTTC
TRBV9,TRBD1,TRBJ2-7,NA,CASSVGHRDSSYEQYF,TGTGCCAGCAGCGTCGGACACCGGGACAGCTCCTACGAGCAGTACTTC
TRBV2,NA,TRBJ1-2,NA,CASSDGASNYGYTF,TGTGCCAGCAGTGATGGGGCCTCTAACTATGGCTACACCTTC
TRBV2,NA,TRBJ1-1,few,CASSVGQTTEAFF,TGTGCCAGCAGTGTTGGACAGACCACTGAAGCTTTCTTT
TRBV6-5,TRBD1,TRBJ1-2,NA,CASSRTGFNYGYTF,TGTGCCAGCAGTCGGACAGGGTTCAACTATGGCTACACCTTC
TRBV7-2,NA,TRBJ1-6,NA,CASSFSTAYNSPLHF,TGTGCCAGCAGCTTTTCGACAGCGTATAATTCACCCCTCCACTTT
TRBV29-1,TRBD1,TRBJ1-1,NA,CSVAGTGEKAFF,TGCAGCGTTGCAGGGACAGGGGAAAAAGCTTTCTTT
TRBV9,TRBD2,TRBJ2-3,NA,CASSAWTSGRVDTQYF,TGTGCCAGCAGCGCCTGGACTAGCGGGAGAGTAGATACGCAGTATTTT
TRBV5-1,TRBD2,TRBJ2-1,NA,CASSLTSASSYNEQFF,TGCGCCAGCAGCTTAACTAGCGCTAGCTCCTACAATGAGCAGTTCTTC
TRBV7-9,TRBD2,TRBJ2-3,once,CSSSLVHSGRTDTQYF,TGTTCCAGCAGCTTAGTACATAGCGGGAGAACAGATACGCAGTATTTT
TRBV27,NA,TRBJ2-7,NA,CASSSLTGRISEQYF,TGTGCCAGCAGTTCCTTGACAGGGAGGATCTCCGAGCAGTACTTC
TRBV11-2,TRBD2,TRBJ2-2,NA,CASRQRTSGGPWGGELFF,TGTGCCAGCAGGCAAAGGACTAGCGGGGGGCCATGGGGCGGGGAGCTGTTTTTT
TRBV5-1,NA,TRBJ1-2,NA,CASSLGGLGYGYTF,TGCGCCAGCAGCTTGGGGGGGCTCGGCTATGGCTACACCTTC
TRBV2,TRBD1,TRBJ1-5,once,CASNLGRTGTQPQHF,TGTGCCAGCAATCTCGGGCGGACAGGGACACAGCCCCAGCATTTT
TRBV30,TRBD2,TRBJ2-1,few,CAWTFSGGAASYNEQFF,TGTGCCTGGACCTTTAGCGGGGGGGCCGCCTCCTACAATGAGCAGTTCTTC
TRBV5-1,NA,TRBJ1-5,NA,CASSLVGGAEQPQHF,TGCGCCAGCAGCTTGGTGGGGGGGGCGGAACAGCCCCAGCATTTT
TRBV2,TRBD2,TRBJ2-2,NA,CASSAGGGNTGELFF,TGTGCCAGCAGTGCTGGCGGGGGGAACACCGGGGAGCTGTTTTTT
TRBV7-2,TRBD1,TRBJ1-2,NA,CASSLQRTGKLYGYTF,TGTGCCAGCAGCTTACAGAGGACAGGGAAGTTGTATGGCTACACCTTC
TRBV29-1,TRBD2,TRBJ2-5,NA,CSVARGTSGQETQYF,TGCAGCGTGGCCCGAGGGACTAGCGGACAAGAGACCCAGTACTTC
TRBV10-3,NA,TRBJ2-7,NA,CAISDSYEQYF,TGTGCCATCAGTGATTCCTACGAGCAGTACTTC
TRBV13,NA,TRBJ2-7,NA,CASSPGDGYEQYF,TGTGCCAGCAGCCCGGGAGATGGCTACGAGCAGTACTTC
TRBV6-5,NA,TRBJ1-2,NA,CASSYSQTLGSRGYTF,TGTGCCAGCAGTTACTCCCAGACGTTGGGTTCTAGGGGCTACACCTTC
TRBV6-5,NA,TRBJ1-3,NA,CASSSWGESGNTIYF,TGTGCCAGCAGTTCGTGGGGGGAATCTGGAAACACCATATATTTT
TRBV18,TRBD2,TRBJ2-7,NA,CASSRTSGKYEQYF,TGTGCCAGCTCAAGGACTAGCGGGAAATACGAGCAGTACTTC
TRBV15,NA,TRBJ1-4,NA,CATGEANNEKLFF,TGTGCCACCGGGGAGGCCAATAATGAAAAACTGTTTTTT